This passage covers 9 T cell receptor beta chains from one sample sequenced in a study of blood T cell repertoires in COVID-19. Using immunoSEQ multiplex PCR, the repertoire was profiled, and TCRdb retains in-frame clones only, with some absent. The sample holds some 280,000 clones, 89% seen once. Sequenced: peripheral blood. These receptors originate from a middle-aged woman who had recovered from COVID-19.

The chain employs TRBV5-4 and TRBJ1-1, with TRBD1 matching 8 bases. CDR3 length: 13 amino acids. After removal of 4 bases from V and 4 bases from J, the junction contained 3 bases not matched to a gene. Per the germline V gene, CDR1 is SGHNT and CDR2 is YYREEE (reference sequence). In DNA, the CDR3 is TGTGCCAGCAGCGTGACAGGGGTCACTGAAGCTTTCTTT. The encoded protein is CASSVTGVTEAFF.

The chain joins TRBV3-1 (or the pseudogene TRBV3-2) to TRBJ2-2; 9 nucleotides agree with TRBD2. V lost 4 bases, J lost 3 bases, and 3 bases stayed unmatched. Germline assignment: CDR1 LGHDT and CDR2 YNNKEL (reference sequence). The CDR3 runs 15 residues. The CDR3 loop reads CASSPLAGDTGELFF. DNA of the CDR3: TGTGCCAGCAGCCCTTTAGCGGGGGACACCGGGGAGCTGTTTTTT.

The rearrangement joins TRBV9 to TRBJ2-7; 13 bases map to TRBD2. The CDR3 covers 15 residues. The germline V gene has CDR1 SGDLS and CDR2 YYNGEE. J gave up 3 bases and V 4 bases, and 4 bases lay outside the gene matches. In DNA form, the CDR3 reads TGTGCCAGCAGCCCCGGGACTAGCGGGATCTACGAGCAGTACTTC. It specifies CASSPGTSGIYEQYF. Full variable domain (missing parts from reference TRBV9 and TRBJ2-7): DSGVTQTPKHLITATGQRVTLRCSPRSGDLSVYWYQQSLDQGLQFLIQYYNGEERAKGNILERFSAQQFPDLHSELNLSSLELGDSALYFCASSPGTSGIYEQYFGPGTRLTVT.

For the CDR3, the DNA is TGTGCCACCAGCAGAGGTCGCGGGAGTAGCAATCAGCCCCAGCATTTT. Protein: CATSRGRGSSNQPQHF. The rearrangement joins TRBV15 to TRBJ1-5, with D unresolved. Per the germline V gene, CDR1 is LNHNV and CDR2 is YYDKDF (reference sequence). This CDR3 comprises 16 residues. V gave up 1 base and J gave up 0 bases, with 10 bases separating them.

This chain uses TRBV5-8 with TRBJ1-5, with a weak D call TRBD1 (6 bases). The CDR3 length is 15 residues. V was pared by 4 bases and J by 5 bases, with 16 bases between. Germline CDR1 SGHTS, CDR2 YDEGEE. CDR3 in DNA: TGTGCCAGCAGCCCCAGGGGACCAGGGGATCAGCCCCAGCATTTT. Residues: CASSPRGPGDQPQHF.

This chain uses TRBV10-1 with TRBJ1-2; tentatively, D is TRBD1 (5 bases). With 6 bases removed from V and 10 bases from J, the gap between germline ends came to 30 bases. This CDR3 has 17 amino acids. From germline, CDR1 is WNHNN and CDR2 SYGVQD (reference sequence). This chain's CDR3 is CASSGRPLIKGNIVYTF. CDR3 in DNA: TGCGCCAGCAGCGGGAGGCCCCTGATTAAGGGGAATATAGTCTACACCTTC.

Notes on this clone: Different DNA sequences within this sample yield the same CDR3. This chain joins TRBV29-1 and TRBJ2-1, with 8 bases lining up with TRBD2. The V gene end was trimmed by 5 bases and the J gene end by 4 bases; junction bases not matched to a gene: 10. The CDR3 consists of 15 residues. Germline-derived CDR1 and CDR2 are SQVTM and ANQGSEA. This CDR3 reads CSVPPAGGLYNEQFF. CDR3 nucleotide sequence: TGCAGCGTTCCTCCCGCGGGAGGCTTATACAATGAGCAGTTCTTC.

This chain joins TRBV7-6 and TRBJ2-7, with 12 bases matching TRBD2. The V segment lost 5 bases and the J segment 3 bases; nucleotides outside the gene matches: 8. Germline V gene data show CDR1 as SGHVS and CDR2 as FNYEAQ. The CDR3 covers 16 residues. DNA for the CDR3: TGTGCCAGCAGCCCCGCGGGACTAGCGGGTTTCTACGAGCAGTACTTC. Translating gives CASSPAGLAGFYEQYF.

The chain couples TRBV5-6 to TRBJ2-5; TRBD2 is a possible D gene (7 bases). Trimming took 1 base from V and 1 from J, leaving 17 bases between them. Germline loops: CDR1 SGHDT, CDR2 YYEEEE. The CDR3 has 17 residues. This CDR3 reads CASSLFRGATLQETQYF. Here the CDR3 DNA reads TGTGCCAGCAGCTTGTTCCGGGGGGCAACTCTCCAAGAGACCCAGTACTTC.